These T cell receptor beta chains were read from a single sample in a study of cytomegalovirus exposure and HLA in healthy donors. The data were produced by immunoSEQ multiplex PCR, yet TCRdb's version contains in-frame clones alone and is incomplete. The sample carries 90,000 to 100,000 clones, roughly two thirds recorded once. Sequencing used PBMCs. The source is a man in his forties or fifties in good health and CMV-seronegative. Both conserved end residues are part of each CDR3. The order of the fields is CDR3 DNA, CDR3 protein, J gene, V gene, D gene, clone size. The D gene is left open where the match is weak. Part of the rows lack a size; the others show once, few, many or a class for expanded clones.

DNA: TGCGCCAGCAGACTAAGGACAGTTCATAAAGATCAGCCCCAGCATTTT; CDR3: CASRLRTVHKDQPQHF; J: TRBJ1-5; V: TRBV27; D: NA; size: NA
DNA: TGCGCCAGCAGATCACAGGGGTTCGGCGGGGAGCTGTTTTTT; CDR3: CASRSQGFGGELFF; J: TRBJ2-2; V: TRBV10-1; D: TRBD1; size: NA
DNA: TGCAGTGCGGGGGGGGCCGATACGCAGTATTTT; CDR3: CSAGGADTQYF; J: TRBJ2-3; V: TRBV20-1; D: NA; size: once
DNA: TGCAGCGTCGAATTGAGGGACAGGACGGCCTACGAGCAGTACTTC; CDR3: CSVELRDRTAYEQYF; J: TRBJ2-7; V: TRBV29-1; D: TRBD1; size: NA
DNA: TGCGCCAGCAGCGGGGGGAACCGGCGAGAGACCCAGTACTTC; CDR3: CASSGGNRRETQYF; J: TRBJ2-5; V: TRBV5-1; D: NA; size: NA
DNA: TGTGCCATCAGTGATGCCCTTGGCGGGGGTGGGGGGGAGCAGTTCTTC; CDR3: CAISDALGGGGGEQFF; J: TRBJ2-1; V: TRBV10-3; D: TRBD2; size: NA
DNA: TGCAGCGTTGGGACAGGGAATCAGCCCCAGCATTTT; CDR3: CSVGTGNQPQHF; J: TRBJ1-5; V: TRBV29-1; D: TRBD1; size: once
DNA: TGCAGCGTTGCCGAAGCGAACACCATATATTTT; CDR3: CSVAEANTIYF; J: TRBJ1-3; V: TRBV29-1; D: NA; size: NA
DNA: TGTGCCAGCAGTCGGACAGCTAGCTCTGGAAACACCATATATTTT; CDR3: CASSRTASSGNTIYF; J: TRBJ1-3; V: TRBV6-5; D: NA; size: few
DNA: TGTGCCAGCAGCCCAGAATCGGACAGGGACAGATTAAAAAAACTGTTTTTT; CDR3: CASSPESDRDRLKKLFF; J: TRBJ1-4; V: TRBV5-5; D: TRBD1; size: once
DNA: TGTGCCAGTAGGCAAGCTCGGGGAACTGAAGCTTTCTTT; CDR3: CASRQARGTEAFF; J: TRBJ1-1; V: TRBV19; D: NA; size: NA
DNA: TGTGCCAGCAAAGGACAGGTCAGCACAGATACGCAGTATTTT; CDR3: CASKGQVSTDTQYF; J: TRBJ2-3; V: TRBV9; D: TRBD1; size: NA
DNA: TGTGCCAGCACCACGGAGGGGCGAGGGTCACCCCTCCACTTT; CDR3: CASTTEGRGSPLHF; J: TRBJ1-6; V: TRBV7-2; D: NA; size: many
DNA: TGTGCCAGCAGTGAAGGATCCATCGGGAACACTGAAGCTTTCTTT; CDR3: CASSEGSIGNTEAFF; J: TRBJ1-1; V: TRBV6-1; D: NA; size: NA
DNA: TGTGCCAGCAGCCAAGAATCCCCAAGGGGCAATGAGCAGTTCTTC; CDR3: CASSQESPRGNEQFF; J: TRBJ2-1; V: TRBV14; D: NA; size: NA
DNA: TGTGCCAGCAGCTATAAGCGGGAGATGGGCACAGATACGCAGTATTTT; CDR3: CASSYKREMGTDTQYF; J: TRBJ2-3; V: TRBV5-4; D: TRBD2; size: NA
DNA: TGTGCCTGGAGTAGGCGGGAGGGGTCGTACAATGAGCAGTTCTTC; CDR3: CAWSRREGSYNEQFF; J: TRBJ2-1; V: TRBV30; D: TRBD2; size: NA
DNA: TGTGCCAGCAGCTTCAAGGGGCGATTAACTGGGGCCAACGTCCTGACTTTC; CDR3: CASSFKGRLTGANVLTF; J: TRBJ2-6; V: TRBV7-9; D: NA; size: NA
DNA: TGTGCCAGCAGCTTGAAGTCTATGAACACTGAAGCTTTCTTT; CDR3: CASSLKSMNTEAFF; J: TRBJ1-1; V: TRBV5-4; D: NA; size: few
DNA: TGTGCCAGCAATGGACAGGGATACAACAATGAGCAGTTCTTC; CDR3: CASNGQGYNNEQFF; J: TRBJ2-1; V: TRBV6-6; D: TRBD1; size: NA
DNA: TGTGCCAGCAGCCCAAGTGGGGAGGTGAACACTGAAGCTTTCTTT; CDR3: CASSPSGEVNTEAFF; J: TRBJ1-1; V: TRBV7-2; D: NA; size: NA
DNA: TGCGCCAGCAGCCTGAGGATATCCGATATCCCCTACAATGAGCAGTTCTTC; CDR3: CASSLRISDIPYNEQFF; J: TRBJ2-1; V: TRBV5-1; D: NA; size: NA
DNA: TGTGCCAGCAGTCCCTCCCGGCCAGGCCGCAACAATGAGCAGTTCTTC; CDR3: CASSPSRPGRNNEQFF; J: TRBJ2-1; V: TRBV28; D: NA; size: once
DNA: TGTGCCAGCAGCTTAGTTGCGGGGGACTACGAGCAGTACTTC; CDR3: CASSLVAGDYEQYF; J: TRBJ2-7; V: TRBV11-2; D: TRBD2; size: NA
DNA: TGTGCCAGCAGTCTTGCGGGTTCACGTGGTGAGCAGTTCTTC; CDR3: CASSLAGSRGEQFF; J: TRBJ2-1; V: TRBV5-4; D: NA; size: NA
DNA: TGTGCCTGGAGTGTACCAGGGGTAGGCGAAAAACTGTTTTTT; CDR3: CAWSVPGVGEKLFF; J: TRBJ1-4; V: TRBV30; D: NA; size: NA
DNA: TGTGCCAGCAGCTTGGGGGGCAGGGGTGGGGAGACCCAGTACTTC; CDR3: CASSLGGRGGETQYF; J: TRBJ2-5; V: TRBV5-4; D: NA; size: NA
DNA: TGTGCCAGCAGTAAGGAGGGGGCGCGGGGCTACACCTTC; CDR3: CASSKEGARGYTF; J: TRBJ1-2; V: TRBV2; D: TRBD1; size: NA
DNA: TGTGCCAGCAACCCTTTCGGGAGCTCCTACAATGAGCAGTTCTTC; CDR3: CASNPFGSSYNEQFF; J: TRBJ2-1; V: TRBV28; D: NA; size: few
DNA: TGTGCCAGCAGTTTCTGGGACATCTCAACTAATGAAAAACTGTTTTTT; CDR3: CASSFWDISTNEKLFF; J: TRBJ1-4; V: TRBV28; D: NA; size: NA
DNA: TGTGCCAGCAGCGCGCAGCCAAAAAGCTATTTAGGGGTTGGAGAGACCCAGTACTTC; CDR3: CASSAQPKSYLGVGETQYF; J: TRBJ2-5; V: TRBV27; D: NA; size: NA
DNA: TGTGCCAGCAACCCAGACAGCTACGAGCAGTACTTC; CDR3: CASNPDSYEQYF; J: TRBJ2-7; V: TRBV2; D: NA; size: NA
DNA: TGTGCCAGCAGCGTAATCGGGGGAGGGTCGTCACCCCTCCACTTT; CDR3: CASSVIGGGSSPLHF; J: TRBJ1-6; V: TRBV11-2; D: NA; size: few
DNA: TGCGCCAGCAGCCAAGGGATTGGACAGCCGGAGACCCAGTACTTC; CDR3: CASSQGIGQPETQYF; J: TRBJ2-5; V: TRBV4-3; D: NA; size: once
DNA: TGTGCCAGCAGTCCTCCCGGGACAGGTCCCTATGGCTACACCTTC; CDR3: CASSPPGTGPYGYTF; J: TRBJ1-2; V: TRBV6-5; D: TRBD1; size: few
DNA: TGTGCCAGCAGTTTAGGGACTCTCAACTCTGGAAACACCATATATTTT; CDR3: CASSLGTLNSGNTIYF; J: TRBJ1-3; V: TRBV28; D: NA; size: once
DNA: TGTGCCAGCAGTTGGACGGGGGAAGGTGAGCAGTTCTTC; CDR3: CASSWTGEGEQFF; J: TRBJ2-1; V: TRBV7-2; D: NA; size: few
DNA: TGTGCCAGCAGCCCTTTCCGGGACAGCTCCTACGAGCAGTACTTC; CDR3: CASSPFRDSSYEQYF; J: TRBJ2-7; V: TRBV25-1; D: TRBD1; size: NA
DNA: TGCGCCGGGTCCGGGACAGGCCGCCTAGGGTCGCAGTACTTC; CDR3: CAGSGTGRLGSQYF; J: TRBJ2-5; V: TRBV10-1; D: TRBD1; size: few